Following are 4 T cell receptor beta chains from one sample sequenced in a study of beta chain features in type 1 diabetes. Their antigens remain unidentified. All of the isolated RNA was reverse transcribed, so expressed TCRB transcripts were sequenced. Clones were read by immunoSEQ multiplex PCR, and TCRdb kept only the in-frame ones, dropping some. The sample consists of roughly 300,000 clones, approximately 10% of them appearing once. Whole-study findings and limits: In every one of the four CD4+ subsets, TCRB CDR3s were moderately but significantly shorter in Type 1 diabetes patients.

The sequenced material came from central memory CD4+ T cells from blood. These receptors originate from a man aged 30-40 years with type 1 diabetes.

The chain carries TRBV30 and TRBJ1-2; no definite D call. The CDR3 spans 11 residues. Trimming removed 0 bases from V and 13 bases from J, with 12 bases in between. The germline gives CDR1 GTSNPN, CDR2 SVGIG (reference sequence). The CDR3 DNA reads as TGTGCCTGGAGTGTACAAGTGCACCCCACCTTC. This codes for CAWSVQVHPTF.

This clone was picked up a small number of times. The chain couples TRBV28 to TRBJ1-2, with D possibly being TRBD1 (5 bases). This CDR3 comprises 12 residues. From germline, CDR1 is MDHEN and CDR2 SYDVKM. Trimming removed 8 bases at V and 7 bases at J, with 14 bases between. The chain's CDR3 is CASQTAFGGYTF. CDR3 bases: TGTGCCAGCCAGACAGCGTTTGGTGGCTACACCTTC.

This clone occurred a few times. V gene TRBV5-1 combines with J gene TRBJ2-7; 9 nucleotides match TRBD1. The CDR3 is 14 residues long. Germline loops: CDR1 SGHRS, CDR2 YFSETQ. The V and J ends lost 3 bases and 0 bases, in that order; junction bases with no gene match: 1. This CDR3 is CASSSTGGSYEQYF. CDR3 coding DNA: TGCGCCAGCAGCTCGACAGGGGGCTCCTACGAGCAGTACTTC.

This clone was detected only a few times. This chain joins TRBV2 and TRBJ2-5, with D perhaps matching TRBD1 or TRBD2 (5 bases each). The J call may be incorrect, as the DNA end agrees better with TRBJ2-7. Per the germline V gene, CDR1 is SNHLY and CDR2 is FYNNEI. This CDR3 is 14 amino acids long. The CDR3 bases are TGTGCCAGCGGGGGAGAGGGCTTCTCCTACGAGCAGTACTTC. The encoded protein is CASGGEGFSYEQYF.